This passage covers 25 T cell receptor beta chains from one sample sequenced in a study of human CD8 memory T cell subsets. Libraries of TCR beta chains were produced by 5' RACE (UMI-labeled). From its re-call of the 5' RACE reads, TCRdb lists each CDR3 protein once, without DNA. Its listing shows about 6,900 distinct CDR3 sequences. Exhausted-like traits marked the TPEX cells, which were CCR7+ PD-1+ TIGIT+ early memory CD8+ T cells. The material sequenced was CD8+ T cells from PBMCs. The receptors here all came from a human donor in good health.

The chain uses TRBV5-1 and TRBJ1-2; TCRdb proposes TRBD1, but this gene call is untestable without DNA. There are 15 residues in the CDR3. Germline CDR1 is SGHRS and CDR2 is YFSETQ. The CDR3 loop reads CASSLDWDPFYGYTF.

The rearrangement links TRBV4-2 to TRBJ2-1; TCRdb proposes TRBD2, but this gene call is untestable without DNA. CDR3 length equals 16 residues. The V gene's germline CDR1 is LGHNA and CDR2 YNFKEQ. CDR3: CASSQGTSGGQGEQFF.

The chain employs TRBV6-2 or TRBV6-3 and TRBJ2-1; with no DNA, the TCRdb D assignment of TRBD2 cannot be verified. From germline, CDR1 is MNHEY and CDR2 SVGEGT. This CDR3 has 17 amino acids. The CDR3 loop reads CASSQLFTSGEYNEQFF.

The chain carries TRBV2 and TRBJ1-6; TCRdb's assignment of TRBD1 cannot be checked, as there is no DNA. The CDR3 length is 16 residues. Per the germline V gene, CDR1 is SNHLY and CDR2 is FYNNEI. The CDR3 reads CASSELWGANNSPLHF.

CDR3 in amino acids: CASSLTGGLGTDTQYF. The chain is built from TRBV7-6 and TRBJ2-3; TCRdb names TRBD1, which stays unverified in the absence of DNA. The V gene's germline CDR1 is SGHVS and CDR2 FNYEAQ. The CDR3 covers 16 residues. The full variable domain, with the rest looked up from reference TRBV7-6 and TRBJ2-3, is GAGVSQSPRYKVTKRGQDVALRCDPISGHVSLYWYRQALGQGPEFLTYFNYEAQQDKSGLPNDRFSAERPEGSISTLTIQRTEQRDSAMYRCASSLTGGLGTDTQYFGPGTRLTVL.

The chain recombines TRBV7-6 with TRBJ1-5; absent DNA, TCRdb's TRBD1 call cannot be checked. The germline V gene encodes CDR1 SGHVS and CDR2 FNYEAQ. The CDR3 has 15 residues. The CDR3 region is CASSLDGTGEQPQHF. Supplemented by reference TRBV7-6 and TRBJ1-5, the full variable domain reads GAGVSQSPRYKVTKRGQDVALRCDPISGHVSLYWYRQALGQGPEFLTYFNYEAQQDKSGLPNDRFSAERPEGSISTLTIQRTEQRDSAMYRCASSLDGTGEQPQHFGDGTRLSIL.

CDR3 in amino acids: CASSLLQGYREQYF. This sequence joins TRBV28 and TRBJ2-7; the TCRdb call, TRBD1, lacks DNA for checking. Per the germline V gene, CDR1 is MDHEN and CDR2 is SYDVKM. The CDR3 spans 14 residues.

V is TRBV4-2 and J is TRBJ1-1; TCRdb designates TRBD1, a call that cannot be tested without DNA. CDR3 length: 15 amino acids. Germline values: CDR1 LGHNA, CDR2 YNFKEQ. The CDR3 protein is CASSQEPGSGTEAFF.

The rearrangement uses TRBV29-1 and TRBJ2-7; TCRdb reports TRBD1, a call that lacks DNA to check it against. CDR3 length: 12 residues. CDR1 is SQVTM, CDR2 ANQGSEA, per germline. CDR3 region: CSGLWQGGEQYF.

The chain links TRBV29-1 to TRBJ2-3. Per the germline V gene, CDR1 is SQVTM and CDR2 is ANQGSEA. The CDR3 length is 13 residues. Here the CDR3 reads CSVEEQLTDTQYF.

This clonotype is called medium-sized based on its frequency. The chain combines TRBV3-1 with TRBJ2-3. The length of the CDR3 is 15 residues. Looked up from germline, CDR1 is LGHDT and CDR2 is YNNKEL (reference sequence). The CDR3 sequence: CASSHDRAGTDTQYF.

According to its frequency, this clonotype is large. This chain's CDR3 is CASSSPGTSGRAQYF. The V and J genes are TRBV7-9 and TRBJ2-5; TCRdb outputs TRBD2, but without DNA this stays unchecked. This CDR3 spans 15 amino acids. Germline CDR1 and CDR2: SEHNR and FQNEAQ (reference sequence).

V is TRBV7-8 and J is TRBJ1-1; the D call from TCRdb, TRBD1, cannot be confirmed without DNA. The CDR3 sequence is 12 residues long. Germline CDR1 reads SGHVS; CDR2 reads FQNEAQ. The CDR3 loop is CASSAGTVEAFF.

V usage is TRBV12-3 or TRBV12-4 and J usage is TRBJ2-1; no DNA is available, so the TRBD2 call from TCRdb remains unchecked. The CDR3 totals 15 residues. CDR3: CASSLLAGGRNEQFF.

CDR3 loop: CASSEGTNVLQETQYF. The chain links TRBV2 to TRBJ2-5. Per germline, CDR1 SNHLY and CDR2 FYNNEI. CDR3 length: 16 amino acids. The whole variable domain, filled in from reference TRBV2 and TRBJ2-5, reads EPEVTQTPSHQVTQMGQEVILRCVPISNHLYFYWYRQILGQKVEFLVSFYNNEISEKSEIFDDQFSVERPDGSNFTLKIRSTKLEDSAMYFCASSEGTNVLQETQYFGPGTRLLVL.

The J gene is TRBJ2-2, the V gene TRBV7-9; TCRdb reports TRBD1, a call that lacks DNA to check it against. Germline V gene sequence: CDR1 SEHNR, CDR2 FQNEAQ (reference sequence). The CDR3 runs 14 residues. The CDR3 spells CASSPAGAAGELFF.

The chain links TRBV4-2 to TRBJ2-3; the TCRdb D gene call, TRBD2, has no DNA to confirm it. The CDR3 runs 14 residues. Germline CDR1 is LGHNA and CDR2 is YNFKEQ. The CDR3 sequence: CASSPDKPIDTQYF.

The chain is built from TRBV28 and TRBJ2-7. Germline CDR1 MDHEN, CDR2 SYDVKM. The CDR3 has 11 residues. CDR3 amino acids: CASSKTYEQYF.

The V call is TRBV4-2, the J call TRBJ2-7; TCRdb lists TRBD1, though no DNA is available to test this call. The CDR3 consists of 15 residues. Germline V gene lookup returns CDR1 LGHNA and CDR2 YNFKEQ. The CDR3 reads CASSYMTGSVNEQYF.

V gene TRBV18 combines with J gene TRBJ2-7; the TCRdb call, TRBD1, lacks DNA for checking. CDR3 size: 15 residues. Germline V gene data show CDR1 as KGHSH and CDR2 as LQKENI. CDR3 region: CASSPREQGVYEQYF.

The CDR3 loop is CAWSVGSTDGGSETQYF. The genes are TRBV30 and TRBJ2-5; with no DNA, the TCRdb D assignment of TRBD1 cannot be verified. Per the germline V gene, CDR1 is GTSNPN and CDR2 is SVGIG (reference sequence). The CDR3 runs 17 residues.

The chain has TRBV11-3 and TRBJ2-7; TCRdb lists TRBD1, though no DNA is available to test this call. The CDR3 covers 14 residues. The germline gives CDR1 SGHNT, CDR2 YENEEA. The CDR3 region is CASSPTGTGYEQYF.

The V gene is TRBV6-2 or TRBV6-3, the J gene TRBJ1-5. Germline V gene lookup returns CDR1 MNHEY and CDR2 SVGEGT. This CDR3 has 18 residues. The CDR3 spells CASRGVLWEQDSNQPQHF.

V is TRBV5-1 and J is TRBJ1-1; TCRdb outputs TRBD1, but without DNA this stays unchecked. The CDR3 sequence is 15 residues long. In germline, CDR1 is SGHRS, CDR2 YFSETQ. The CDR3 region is CASSLQGAGNTEAFF.

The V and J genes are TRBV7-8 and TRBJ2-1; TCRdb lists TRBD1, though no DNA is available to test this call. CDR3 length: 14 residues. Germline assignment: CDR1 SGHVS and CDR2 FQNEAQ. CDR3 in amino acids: CASSFMGQHNEQFF.